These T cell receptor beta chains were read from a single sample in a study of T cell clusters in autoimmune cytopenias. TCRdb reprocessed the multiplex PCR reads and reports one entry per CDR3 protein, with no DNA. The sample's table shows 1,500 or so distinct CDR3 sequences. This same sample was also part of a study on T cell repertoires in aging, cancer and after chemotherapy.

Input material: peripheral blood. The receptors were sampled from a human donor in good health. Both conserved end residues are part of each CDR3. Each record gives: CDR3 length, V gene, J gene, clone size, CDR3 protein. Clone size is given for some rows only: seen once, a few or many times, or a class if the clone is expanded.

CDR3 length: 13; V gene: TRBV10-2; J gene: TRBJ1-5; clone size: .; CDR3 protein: CASSTYSNQPQHF
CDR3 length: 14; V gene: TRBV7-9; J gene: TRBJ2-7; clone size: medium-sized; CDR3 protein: CASSSRDLTYEQYF
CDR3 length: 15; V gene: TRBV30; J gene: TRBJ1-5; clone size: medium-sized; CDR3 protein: CAWRSTGNTNQPQHF
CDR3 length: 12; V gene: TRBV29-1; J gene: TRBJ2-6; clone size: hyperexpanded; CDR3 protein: CSVGDPGSPRTF
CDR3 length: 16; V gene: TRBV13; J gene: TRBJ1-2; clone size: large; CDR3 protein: CASSPSDDRRNYGYTF
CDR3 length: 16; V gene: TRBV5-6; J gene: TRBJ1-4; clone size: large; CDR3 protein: CASSRDRGSTNEKLFF
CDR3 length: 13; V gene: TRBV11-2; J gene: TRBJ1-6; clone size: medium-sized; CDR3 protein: CASSAGMNSPLHF
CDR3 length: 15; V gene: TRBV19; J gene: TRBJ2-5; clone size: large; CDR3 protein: CASSPTSGSFETQYF
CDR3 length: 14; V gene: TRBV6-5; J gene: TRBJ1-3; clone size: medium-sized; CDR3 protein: CASSPGTSGNTIYF
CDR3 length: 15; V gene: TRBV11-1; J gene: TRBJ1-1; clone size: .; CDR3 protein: CASSPGGGNTGQAFF
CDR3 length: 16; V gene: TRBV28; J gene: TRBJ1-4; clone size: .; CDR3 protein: CASGKVGGATNEKLFF